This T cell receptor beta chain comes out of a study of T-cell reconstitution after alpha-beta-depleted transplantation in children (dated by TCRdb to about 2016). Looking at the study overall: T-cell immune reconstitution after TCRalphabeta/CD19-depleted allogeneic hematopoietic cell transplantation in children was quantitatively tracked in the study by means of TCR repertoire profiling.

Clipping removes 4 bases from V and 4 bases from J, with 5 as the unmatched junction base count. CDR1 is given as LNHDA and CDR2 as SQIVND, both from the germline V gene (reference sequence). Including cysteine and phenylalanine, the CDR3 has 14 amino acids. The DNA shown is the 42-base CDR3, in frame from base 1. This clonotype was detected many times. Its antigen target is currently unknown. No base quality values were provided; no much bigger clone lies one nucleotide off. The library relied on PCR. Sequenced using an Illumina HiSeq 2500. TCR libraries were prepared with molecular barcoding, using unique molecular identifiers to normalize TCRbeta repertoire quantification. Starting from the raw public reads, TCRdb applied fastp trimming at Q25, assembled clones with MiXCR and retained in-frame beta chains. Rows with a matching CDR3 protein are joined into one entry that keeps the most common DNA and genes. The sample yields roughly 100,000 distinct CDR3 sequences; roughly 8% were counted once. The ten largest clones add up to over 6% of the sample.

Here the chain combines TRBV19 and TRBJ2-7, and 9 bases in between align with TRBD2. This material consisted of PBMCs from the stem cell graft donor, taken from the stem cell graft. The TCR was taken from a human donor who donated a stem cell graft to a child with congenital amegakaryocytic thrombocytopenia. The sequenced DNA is TGTGCCAGTAGTACGGCGGGAGGGGAGTACGAGCAGTACTTC. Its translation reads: CASSTAGGEYEQYF.